This is a list of T cell receptor beta chains from one sample in a study of human T cells and chemical hapten exposure. MiXCR was run by TCRdb on the RACE reads, yielding one entry per CDR3 protein. Seen here are 150,000 to 200,000 distinct CDR3 sequences, 14% observed once, and the top ten hold 1.7%. Material: whole blood, obtained in connection with sensitization to the hapten diphenylcyclopropenone (DPC). These TCRs come from a woman in her thirties with alopecia areata. Some clones in this sample may be carry-over from other donors' samples. Both conserved end residues are part of each CDR3. The D gene is left open where the match is weak. The size entry is marked missing in some rows and otherwise reads once, few, many or a size class.

TRBD2	17	TRBV6-5	few	TRBJ2-7	CASSYSILASGRDEQYF	TGTGCCAGCAGTTACTCGATATTGGCTAGCGGGAGAGACGAGCAGTACTTC
NA	15	TRBV5-6	few	TRBJ2-2	CASSFTTLNTGELFF	TGTGCCAGCAGCTTTACGACTTTGAACACCGGGGAGCTGTTTTTT
TRBD1	17	TRBV18	NA	TRBJ1-3	CASSPGIGQVSGNTIYF	TGTGCCAGCTCACCGGGGATCGGACAGGTCTCTGGAAACACCATATATTTT
NA	16	TRBV7-2	NA	TRBJ2-2	CASSFWRSTFTGELFF	TGTGCCAGCAGCTTTTGGAGGAGCACATTCACCGGGGAGCTGTTTTTT
TRBD1	13	TRBV28	few	TRBJ1-1	CASNRDSYTEAFF	TGTGCCAGCAACCGGGACAGCTACACTGAAGCTTTCTTT
TRBD1	17	TRBV5-5	few	TRBJ1-4	CASSFLRQGATNEKLFF	TGTGCCAGCAGCTTCCTCCGGCAGGGGGCAACTAATGAAAAACTGTTTTTT
TRBD1	13	TRBV24-1	NA	TRBJ2-7	CATSDPDRDEQYF	TGTGCCACCAGTGACCCCGACAGGGATGAGCAGTACTTC
TRBD1	16	TRBV7-2	NA	TRBJ1-3	CASSQPRQGVGNTIYF	TGTGCCAGCAGCCAACCCCGACAGGGGGTAGGAAACACCATATATTTT
NA	15	TRBV20-1	few	TRBJ1-1	CSASSGTAPTTEAFF	TGCAGTGCTTCATCCGGGACTGCCCCGACCACTGAAGCTTTCTTT
NA	11	TRBV6-5	NA	TRBJ1-2	CASSSAHGYTF	TGTGCCAGCAGTTCCGCCCATGGCTACACCTTC
NA	12	TRBV28	NA	TRBJ1-4	CASCSVKEKLFF	TGTGCCAGCTGTAGTGTGAAGGAAAAACTGTTTTTT
TRBD2	15	TRBV12-3/TRBV12-4	NA	TRBJ2-1	CASSPGRGSYNEQFF	TGTGCCAGCAGCCCTGGGAGGGGATCCTACAATGAGCAGTTCTTC
NA	13	TRBV11-2	NA	TRBJ1-2	CASSYGNNYGYTF	TGTGCCAGCAGCTACGGGAATAACTATGGCTACACCTTC
NA	13	TRBV7-9	many	TRBJ2-1	CASSSGQNNEQFF	TGTGCCAGCAGCTCAGGTCAGAATAATGAGCAGTTCTTC
TRBD1	15	TRBV20-1	NA	TRBJ2-1	CSAYDRDSSYNEQFF	TGCAGTGCCTATGACCGGGACAGCTCCTACAATGAGCAGTTCTTC
NA	14	TRBV29-1	NA	TRBJ2-3	CSVRTTSLTDTQYF	TGCAGCGTAAGGACCACCTCACTCACAGATACGCAGTATTTT
NA	15	TRBV27	few	TRBJ1-6	CASTRGGTDNSPLHF	TGTGCCAGCACCCGGGGGGGGACGGATAATTCACCCCTCCACTTT
NA	13	TRBV4-3	NA	TRBJ1-1	CASSQDTLSEAFF	TGCGCCAGCAGCCAAGATACCTTGTCTGAAGCTTTCTTT
TRBD1	14	TRBV7-2	few	TRBJ1-5	CASSPDRGSLPQHF	TGTGCCAGCAGCCCGGACAGGGGGTCCCTTCCCCAGCATTTT
TRBD2	16	TRBV28	NA	TRBJ2-5	CASSSPSGEYQETQYF	TGTGCCAGCAGTTCTCCTAGCGGAGAGTACCAAGAGACCCAGTACTTC
TRBD1	15	TRBV30	few	TRBJ1-5	CAWSTGDRSNQPQHF	TGTGCCTGGAGCACAGGGGATCGAAGCAATCAGCCCCAGCATTTT
NA	14	TRBV7-8	few	TRBJ1-1	CASSYSGQNTEAFF	TGTGCCAGCAGTTATTCGGGACAGAACACTGAAGCTTTCTTT